The clone carrying this T cell receptor beta chain was found a few times. V trimming: 2 bases; J trimming: 5 bases; junction bases outside the gene matches: 12. This CDR3 region has 16 residues. Germline V gives CDR1 DFQATT, CDR2 SNEGSKA (reference sequence). In TCRdb, the RT-PCR reads were re-called with MiXCR into one record per CDR3 protein. The sample holds more than 550,000 distinct CDR3 sequences, approximately 15% seen once. Sequenced material: memory CD4+ T cells from blood. The chain combines TRBV20-1 with TRBJ2-7; TRBD2 matches 10 bases. The sequence was collected from a female donor in good health, serving as a healthy control. The CDR3 region has the DNA TGCAGTGCTAGACTGCTCAAATCGGGACTAGCGCACGAGCAGTACTTC. Translated, it gives CSARLLKSGLAHEQYF.